These T cell receptor beta chains were read from a single sample in a study of T cell responses to AZD1222 COVID-19 vaccine. Sequenced by immunoSEQ multiplex PCR; TCRdb stores in-frame clones only, minus some. The repertoire includes about 220,000 clones, approximately 94% of them detected once, and about 1% sits in the top ten. This sample comprised peripheral blood, obtained on day 0 of MenACWY control vaccination. These receptors all stem from an adult in good health. The CDR3 runs from the conserved cysteine through the conserved F or W. D genes are given only for firm matches. Size is stated for part of the rows, as once, few or many counts, or as a class when the clone is expanded.

D	J	size	V	CDR3	DNA
NA	TRBJ1-1	NA	TRBV6-5	CASSYKGMSAFF	TGTGCCAGCAGTTACAAAGGGATGTCGGCTTTCTTT
TRBD2	TRBJ2-3	NA	TRBV7-6	CASPTAGGWDTQYF	TGTGCCAGTCCTACGGCGGGGGGTTGGGATACGCAGTATTTT
NA	TRBJ1-3	once	TRBV30	CAWNPGSAGNTIYF	TGTGCCTGGAACCCAGGGAGCGCTGGAAACACCATATATTTT
NA	TRBJ2-2	NA	TRBV7-2	CASRPTGNTGELFF	TGTGCCAGCAGGCCCACAGGGAACACCGGGGAGCTGTTTTTT
NA	TRBJ2-3	NA	TRBV19	CASSINRPRSSTDTQYF	TGTGCCAGTAGTATTAATAGACCTAGGTCTAGCACAGATACGCAGTATTTT
NA	TRBJ2-1	NA	TRBV27	CASSLSGGVLYNEQFF	TGTGCCAGCAGTTTATCAGGAGGGGTCCTCTACAATGAGCAGTTCTTC
NA	TRBJ1-1	NA	TRBV28	CASSRLGDEAFF	TGTGCCAGCAGCCGCCTGGGGGATGAAGCTTTCTTT
NA	TRBJ2-2	NA	TRBV5-1	CASTKSGDIRYTGELFF	TGCGCCAGCACCAAAAGTGGAGATATACGGTACACCGGGGAGCTGTTTTTT
TRBD1	TRBJ1-6	NA	TRBV6-6	CASSHPPNRGPSSTPLHF	TGTGCCAGCAGTCATCCACCAAACAGGGGGCCCTCGAGTACCCCCCTCCACTTT
NA	TRBJ1-3	NA	TRBV16	CASSQLGGARNTIYF	TGTGCCAGCAGCCAATTAGGAGGAGCTAGAAACACCATATATTTT
TRBD1	TRBJ1-2	NA	TRBV5-1	CASSFGDRTYGYTF	TGCGCCAGCAGCTTCGGGGACAGGACCTATGGCTACACCTTC
TRBD2	TRBJ2-5	NA	TRBV5-1	CASADQPAGGGETQYF	TGCGCCAGCGCCGACCAACCAGCGGGGGGCGGGGAGACCCAGTACTTC
NA	TRBJ1-1	NA	TRBV15	CATSREGRGRNTEAFF	TGTGCCACCAGCAGAGAAGGGAGGGGGAGGAACACTGAAGCTTTCTTT
TRBD2	TRBJ2-1	NA	TRBV7-2	CASSLHGGVSYNEQFF	TGTGCCAGCAGCTTACACGGGGGGGTATCCTACAATGAGCAGTTCTTC
TRBD1	TRBJ2-5	NA	TRBV7-2	CASSLNVGQGASKTQYF	TGTGCCAGCAGCCTAAATGTAGGACAGGGGGCCTCTAAGACCCAGTACTTC
NA	TRBJ1-5	NA	TRBV5-5	CASSRAAGANQPQHF	TGTGCCAGCAGCCGAGCGGCCGGGGCTAATCAGCCCCAGCATTTT
NA	TRBJ1-1	NA	TRBV5-1	CASSARGLTVAEAFF	TGCGCCAGCAGCGCAAGGGGCCTGACTGTGGCTGAAGCTTTCTTT
NA	TRBJ2-3	NA	TRBV18	CASSPPITDTQYF	TGTGCCAGCTCACCACCTATCACAGATACGCAGTATTTT
TRBD1	TRBJ1-4	NA	TRBV5-1	CASSFGQGGEKLFF	TGCGCCAGCAGCTTTGGACAGGGTGGGGAAAAACTGTTTTTT
NA	TRBJ1-1	NA	TRBV18	CASSPTIGVNTEAFF	TGTGCCAGCTCACCAACGATAGGGGTGAACACTGAAGCTTTCTTT
TRBD1	TRBJ1-6	NA	TRBV3-1/TRBV3-2	CASRGTGLVLHF	TGTGCCAGCAGGGGGACAGGTCTAGTGCTCCACTTT
NA	TRBJ1-1	few	TRBV19	CASSGRRGHTEAFF	TGTGCCAGTAGCGGCCGGCGGGGGCACACTGAAGCTTTCTTT
NA	TRBJ1-6	NA	TRBV27	CASSLSSGVQLGPLHF	TGTGCCAGCAGTTTATCAAGCGGGGTGCAGTTGGGACCCCTCCACTTT
TRBD1	TRBJ1-1	once	TRBV5-5	CASSLGTGDTEAFF	TGTGCCAGCAGCTTGGGGACAGGAGACACTGAAGCTTTCTTT
NA	TRBJ2-2	NA	TRBV27	CASSFKHAGELFF	TGTGCCAGCAGTTTTAAACACGCCGGGGAGCTGTTTTTT
NA	TRBJ1-2	NA	TRBV18	CASSPGQTTNYGYTF	TGTGCCAGCTCACCGGGGCAGACTACTAACTATGGCTACACCTTC
NA	TRBJ2-1	NA	TRBV3-1/TRBV3-2	CASSPQPDNHNEQFF	TGTGCCAGCAGCCCCCAGCCGGACAACCACAATGAGCAGTTCTTC
NA	TRBJ1-2	NA	TRBV18	CASSPQRGAGYGYTF	TGTGCCAGCTCGCCACAGCGGGGGGCAGGGTATGGCTACACCTTC
NA	TRBJ1-1	NA	TRBV30	CAWNSPWRNSSEAFF	TGTGCCTGGAATTCCCCCTGGCGAAACAGTAGCGAAGCTTTCTTT
TRBD1	TRBJ2-1	NA	TRBV5-1	CASSLAGTGSYNEQFF	TGCGCCAGCAGCTTGGCCGGGACAGGGTCTTACAATGAGCAGTTCTTC
NA	TRBJ1-5	NA	TRBV4-2	CASSQVGTPGQPQHF	TGTGCCAGCAGCCAGGTCGGGACCCCGGGCCAGCCCCAGCATTTT
NA	TRBJ1-5	NA	TRBV15	CATSRDRASVVPQHF	TGTGCCACCAGCAGAGACAGGGCCTCCGTAGTGCCCCAGCATTTT
NA	TRBJ1-3	NA	TRBV6-5	CASSWAGNSGNTIYF	TGTGCCAGCAGCTGGGCGGGGAACTCTGGAAACACCATATATTTT
TRBD2	TRBJ2-1	NA	TRBV9	CASSVGSGASYNEQFF	TGTGCCAGCAGCGTGGGTAGCGGGGCCTCCTACAATGAGCAGTTCTTC
NA	TRBJ2-3	NA	TRBV6-1	CASSETLGDTQYF	TGTGCCAGCAGTGAAACCCTCGGGGATACGCAGTATTTT
TRBD1	TRBJ1-1	NA	TRBV2	CASSLTGQGSTEAFF	TGTGCCAGCAGCCTGACGGGACAGGGATCCACTGAAGCTTTCTTT
NA	TRBJ1-2	NA	TRBV4-1	CASSQAGRVDGYTF	TGCGCCAGCAGCCAAGCAGGGAGAGTCGATGGCTACACCTTC
NA	TRBJ1-2	once	TRBV25-1	CASSETESFYGYTF	TGTGCCAGCAGTGAAACGGAGTCCTTCTATGGCTACACCTTC
NA	TRBJ2-2	NA	TRBV18	CASSPDMNTGELFF	TGTGCCAGCTCACCGGACATGAACACCGGGGAGCTGTTTTTT
TRBD1	TRBJ1-1	NA	TRBV5-1	CASSLATGGRGTEAFF	TGCGCCAGCAGCTTGGCGACAGGGGGCCGCGGAACTGAAGCTTTCTTT
NA	TRBJ1-1	NA	TRBV3-1/TRBV3-2	CASRPPGLGYVPEAFF	TGTGCCAGCAGACCCCCGGGTTTAGGGTATGTCCCTGAAGCTTTCTTT
NA	TRBJ1-5	NA	TRBV6-5	CATRTGNQPQHF	TGTGCCACCCGGACAGGCAATCAGCCCCAGCATTTT
NA	TRBJ2-2	NA	TRBV18	CASSLENGELFF	TGTGCCAGCTCCCTTGAGAACGGGGAGCTGTTTTTT
NA	TRBJ1-5	NA	TRBV18	CASSPAGGNQPQHF	TGTGCCAGCTCGCCGGCGGGGGGTAATCAGCCCCAGCATTTT
NA	TRBJ2-7	few	TRBV5-1	CASSLGQGGYEQYF	TGCGCCAGCAGCTTGGGTCAGGGAGGCTACGAGCAGTACTTC
NA	TRBJ1-2	NA	TRBV6-6	CASSFLGTAFNYGYTF	TGTGCCAGCAGCTTTCTTGGAACAGCCTTCAACTATGGCTACACCTTC
NA	TRBJ1-2	NA	TRBV3-1/TRBV3-2	CASSQERRHTF	TGTGCCAGCAGCCAAGAAAGGCGGCACACCTTC
NA	TRBJ2-1	NA	TRBV7-9	CASSLRSADEQFF	TGTGCCAGCAGCTTACGCTCCGCGGATGAGCAGTTCTTC
NA	TRBJ1-2	NA	TRBV5-5	CASSLASGGYTF	TGTGCCAGCAGCTTGGCTTCAGGAGGCTACACCTTC
NA	TRBJ1-3	NA	TRBV19	CASVGNTIYF	TGTGCCAGTGTTGGAAACACCATATATTTT
NA	TRBJ1-2	NA	TRBV7-9	CASSQGSYYGYTF	TGTGCCAGCAGCCAGGGCAGTTACTATGGCTACACCTTC
NA	TRBJ1-2	NA	TRBV10-3	CAISEWGHGYTF	TGTGCCATCAGTGAGTGGGGGCATGGCTACACCTTC
TRBD1	TRBJ2-1	NA	TRBV7-3	CASSPGQGYNEQFF	TGTGCCAGCAGCCCCGGACAGGGCTACAATGAGCAGTTCTTC